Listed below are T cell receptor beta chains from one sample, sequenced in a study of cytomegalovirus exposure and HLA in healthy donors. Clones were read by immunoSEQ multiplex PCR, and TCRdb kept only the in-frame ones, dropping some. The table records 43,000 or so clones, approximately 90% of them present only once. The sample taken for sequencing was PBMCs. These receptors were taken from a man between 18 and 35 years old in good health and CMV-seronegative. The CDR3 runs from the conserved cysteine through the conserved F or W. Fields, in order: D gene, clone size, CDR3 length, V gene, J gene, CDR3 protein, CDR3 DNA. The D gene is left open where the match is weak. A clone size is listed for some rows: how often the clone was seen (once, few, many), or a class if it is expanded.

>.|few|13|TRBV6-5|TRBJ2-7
CASSSGLLGEQYF
TGTGCCAGCAGTTCCGGACTTCTCGGCGAGCAGTACTTC
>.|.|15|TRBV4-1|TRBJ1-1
CASSQELRGITEAFF
TGCGCCAGCAGCCAAGAACTCCGGGGGATAACTGAAGCTTTCTTT
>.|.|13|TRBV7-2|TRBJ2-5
CASSLNGWETQYF
TGTGCCAGCAGCTTAAATGGCTGGGAGACCCAGTACTTC
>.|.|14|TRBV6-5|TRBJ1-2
CASRAAVSNYGYTF
TGTGCCAGCAGGGCCGCGGTTTCTAACTATGGCTACACCTTC
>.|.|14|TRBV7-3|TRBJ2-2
CASSSEGLGGELFF
TGTGCCAGCAGCTCGGAGGGATTGGGCGGGGAGCTGTTTTTT
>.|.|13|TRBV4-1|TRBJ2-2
CASSQGLGGELFF
TGCGCCAGCAGCCAAGGGCTTGGCGGGGAGCTGTTTTTT
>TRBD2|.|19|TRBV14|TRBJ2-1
CASSQPQRLAGGPYNEQFF
TGTGCCAGCAGCCAACCCCAGAGACTAGCGGGAGGCCCCTACAATGAGCAGTTCTTC
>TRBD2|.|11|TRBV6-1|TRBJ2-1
CASTEGGEQFF
TGTGCCAGCACCGAGGGAGGGGAGCAGTTCTTC
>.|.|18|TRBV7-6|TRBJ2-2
CASSPRALGLPNTGELFF
TGTGCCAGCAGCCCCAGAGCATTGGGACTGCCTAACACCGGGGAGCTGTTTTTT
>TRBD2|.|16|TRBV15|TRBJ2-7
CATSRATSGGIYEQYF
TGTGCCACCAGCAGAGCCACTAGCGGGGGGATCTACGAGCAGTACTTC
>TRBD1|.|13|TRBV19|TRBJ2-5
CASRDRGKETQYF
TGTGCCAGTAGGGACAGGGGGAAAGAGACCCAGTACTTC
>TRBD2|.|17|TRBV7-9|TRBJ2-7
CASSFFPGLATIYEQYF
TGTGCCAGCAGTTTTTTCCCGGGACTAGCGACCATCTACGAGCAGTACTTC
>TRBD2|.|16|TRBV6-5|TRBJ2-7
CASSYSFGRSIGEQYF
TGTGCCAGCAGTTACTCGTTCGGGAGGAGTATTGGCGAGCAGTACTTC
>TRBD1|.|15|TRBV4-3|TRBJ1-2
CASSLETGWEYGYTF
TGCGCCAGCAGCCTCGAGACAGGGTGGGAATATGGCTACACCTTC
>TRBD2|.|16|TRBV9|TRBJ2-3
CASSAGTSGGTDTQYF
TGTGCCAGCAGCGCCGGGACTAGCGGGGGCACAGATACGCAGTATTTT
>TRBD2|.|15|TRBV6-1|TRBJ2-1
CASSERTSGLNEQFF
TGTGCCAGCAGTGAACGGACTAGCGGGCTCAATGAGCAGTTCTTC
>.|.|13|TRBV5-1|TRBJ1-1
CASSFRVGTEAFF
TGCGCCAGCAGCTTCAGGGTTGGCACTGAAGCTTTCTTT
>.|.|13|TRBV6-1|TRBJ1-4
CASSPVSGEKLFF
TGTGCCAGCTCGCCCGTAAGCGGTGAAAAACTGTTTTTT
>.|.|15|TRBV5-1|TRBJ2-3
CASSLDPPTTDTQYF
TGCGCCAGCAGCTTGGACCCTCCTACTACAGATACGCAGTATTTT
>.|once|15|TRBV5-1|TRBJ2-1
CASSLNQGRSHEQFF
TGCGCCAGCAGCTTGAATCAGGGTCGCTCCCATGAGCAGTTCTTC
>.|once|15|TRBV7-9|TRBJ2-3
CASSPGGGPGDTQYF
TGTGCCAGCAGCCCGGGCGGGGGCCCCGGAGATACGCAGTATTTT